These 9 T cell receptor beta chains share one sample of origin, sequenced in a study of control samples from healthy donors and cancer patients. Using immunoSEQ multiplex PCR, the repertoire was profiled, and TCRdb retains in-frame clones only, with some absent. Counted here are about 98,000 clones, approximately 78% occurring once; the ten biggest clones make up about 2%. The source material was blood. These receptors were taken from a man aged 60 to 75 in good health.

The rearrangement links TRBV19 to TRBJ2-2, with TRBD2 as a possible D gene (7 bases). CDR3 size: 15 residues. Deletions cut 3 bases from V and 4 bases from J, with 12 bases between. Germline V gene sequence: CDR1 LNHDA, CDR2 SQIVND (reference sequence). CDR3 in amino acids: CASSIGGGPTGELFF. DNA of the CDR3: TGTGCCAGTAGTATCGGCGGGGGCCCCACCGGGGAGCTGTTTTTT.

The rearrangement links TRBV7-7 to TRBJ2-2; 12 bases agree with TRBD2. V shed 5 bases and J 5 bases; nucleotides not matched to a gene: 3. This CDR3 comprises 15 residues. Germline V CDR1 and CDR2: SSHAT, FNYEAQ (reference sequence). The CDR3, as DNA: TGTGCCAGCAGCCCTACTAGCGGGGGGACCGGGGAGCTGTTTTTT. Translation: CASSPTSGGTGELFF. The variable domain in full, with the rest retrieved from reference TRBV7-7 and TRBJ2-2, is GAGVSQSPRYKVTKRGQDVTLRCDPISSHATLYWYQQALGQGPEFLTYFNYEAQPDKSGLPSDRFSAERPEGSISTLTIQRTEQRDSAMYRCASSPTSGGTGELFFGEGSRLTVL.

As regards this clone: This may arise from a read error, as a much more abundant clone is one base away. This CDR3 is also generated by other DNA sequences in the sample. The CDR3 here is CASTLREGVHNEQFF. CDR3 bases: TGTGCCAGCACTCTTCGGGAAGGCGTCCACAATGAGCAGTTCTTC. The chain recombines TRBV28 with TRBJ2-1, with a tentative D call TRBD2 (5 bases). The CDR3 totals 15 residues. The V gene's germline CDR1 is MDHEN and CDR2 SYDVKM. V was trimmed by 7 bases and J by 5 bases, leaving 18 bases between them.

The chain carries TRBV5-1 and TRBJ2-5; possibly TRBD1 for D (6 bases). This CDR3 has 15 residues. V lost 5 bases and J 5 bases, leaving 19 bases between the germline ends. The V gene's germline CDR1 is SGHRS and CDR2 YFSETQ. The CDR3 coding sequence is TGCGCCAGCAGATACTCACCGTCAGGGGTGGAGACCCAGTACTTC. This encodes CASRYSPSGVETQYF.

The chain employs TRBV5-4 and TRBJ1-2; D may be TRBD1 (5 bases). V dropped 9 bases and J dropped 0 bases, with 12 bases sitting between them. CDR3 length equals 13 residues. Germline lookup yields CDR1 SGHNT and CDR2 YYREEE (reference sequence). This CDR3 reads CATQERANYGYTF. In DNA form, the CDR3 reads TGTGCCACACAGGAAAGGGCTAACTATGGCTACACCTTC.

The chain joins TRBV28 to TRBJ2-5; D is possibly TRBD1 (6 bases). The germline V and J ends were trimmed by 8 bases and 0 bases, with 10 bases remaining between them. CDR3 length: 13 residues. Looked up from germline, CDR1 is MDHEN and CDR2 is SYDVKM. Here the CDR3 reads CASQRTDQETQYF. Written as DNA, the CDR3 is TGTGCCAGCCAGCGGACAGACCAAGAGACCCAGTACTTC. The full variable domain, with the rest looked up from reference TRBV28 and TRBJ2-5, is DVKVTQSSRYLVKRTGEKVFLECVQDMDHENMFWYRQDPGLGLRLIYFSYDVKMKEKGDIPEGYSVSREKKERFSLILESASTNQTSMYLCASQRTDQETQYFGPGTRLLVL.

This clone was seen once. CDR3 amino acids: CASSSIADRGEGEKLFF. The CDR3 DNA is TGTGCCAGCAGTTCCATTGCTGACAGGGGGGAAGGGGAAAAACTGTTTTTT. The chain links TRBV5-4 to TRBJ1-4; TRBD1 aligns across 9 bases. Unmatched junction bases numbered 16, after V lost 5 bases and J lost 8 bases. The CDR3 contains 17 residues. Germline V gene lookup returns CDR1 SGHNT and CDR2 YYREEE (reference sequence).

This chain uses TRBV29-1 with TRBJ2-5; tentative D call: TRBD1 (6 bases). CDR3 length: 13 amino acids. Trimming left V 4 bases short and J 5 bases short, with 14 bases between. The germline CDR1 and CDR2 sequences are SQVTM and ANQGSEA. The CDR3 region is CSVGDTRGETQYF. The DNA for the CDR3 is TGCAGCGTTGGGGACACTCGAGGGGAGACCCAGTACTTC.

In its sample, this clone was seen a few times. The chain carries TRBV7-8 and TRBJ1-2; 7 bases match TRBD1. The CDR3 length is 18 residues. V lost 1 base and J lost 4; bases outside the gene matches: 15. Germline assignment: CDR1 SGHVS and CDR2 FQNEAQ. This CDR3 is CASSLVVLPGGSTYGYTF. Written as DNA, the CDR3 is TGTGCCAGCAGCTTAGTAGTTCTTCCAGGGGGTTCTACCTATGGCTACACCTTC.